This TCR beta chain was documented in a study of blood T cell repertoires in COVID-19. The wider study: Whether acute or convalescent, the COVID-19 samples came from the United States, Italy and Spain. Nucleic acid was either cDNA or gDNA, and it came from T cells, B-cell-depleted T cells, or PBMCs.

The CDR3 consists of 15 residues. The germline V gene has CDR1 MNHNY and CDR2 SVGAGI (reference sequence). Germline trimming cut 7 bases from V and 4 bases from J; bases unmatched to any gene: 8. In the original workflow: Estimation of nucleated cell counts was performed using reference gene primer amplification. Clones were read by immunoSEQ multiplex PCR, and TCRdb kept only the in-frame ones, dropping some. D and trimming come from the DNA, and the V and J calls and clone size come from that table. The sample shows roughly 100,000 clones, roughly 87% of them seen only once. Sequencing was done on a sample of peripheral blood. This TCR derives from a man aged 45-65 years in a cohort sampled during active COVID-19. The chain employs TRBV6-6 and TRBJ2-2, with 8 bases fitting TRBD2. The CDR3 bases are TGTGCCAGCACCTCGCCGGGGGGGCGCACCGGGGAGCTGTTTTTT. It codes for CASTSPGGRTGELFF.